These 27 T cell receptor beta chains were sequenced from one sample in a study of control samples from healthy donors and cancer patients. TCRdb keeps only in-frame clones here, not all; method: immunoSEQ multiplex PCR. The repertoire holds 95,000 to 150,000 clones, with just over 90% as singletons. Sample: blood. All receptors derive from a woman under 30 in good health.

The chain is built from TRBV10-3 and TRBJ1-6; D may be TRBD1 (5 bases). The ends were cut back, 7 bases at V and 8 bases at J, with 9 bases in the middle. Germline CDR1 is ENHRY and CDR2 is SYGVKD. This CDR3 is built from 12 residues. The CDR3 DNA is TGTGCCATCATCAGGGAGGATTCACCCCTCCACTTT. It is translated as CAIIREDSPLHF.

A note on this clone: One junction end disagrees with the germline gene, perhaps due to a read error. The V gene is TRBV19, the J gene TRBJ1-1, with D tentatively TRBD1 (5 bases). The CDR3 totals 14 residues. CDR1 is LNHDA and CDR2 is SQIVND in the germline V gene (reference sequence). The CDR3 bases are TGTGCCAGTAGTTCTCTTCCAGACAGATCTGAGGCTTTCTTT. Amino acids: CASSSLPDRSEAFF.

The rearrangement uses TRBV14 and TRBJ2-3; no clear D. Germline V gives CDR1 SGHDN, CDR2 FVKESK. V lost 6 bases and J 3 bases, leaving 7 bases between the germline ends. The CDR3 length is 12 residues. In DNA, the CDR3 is TGTGCCAGCAGACACAGAACAGATACGCAGTATTTT. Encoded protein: CASRHRTDTQYF.

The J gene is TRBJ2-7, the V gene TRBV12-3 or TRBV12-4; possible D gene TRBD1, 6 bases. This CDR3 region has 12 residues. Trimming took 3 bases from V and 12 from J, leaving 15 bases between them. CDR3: CASSFSQGHRYF. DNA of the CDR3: TGTGCCAGCAGTTTCTCCCAGGGACATCGGTACTTC.

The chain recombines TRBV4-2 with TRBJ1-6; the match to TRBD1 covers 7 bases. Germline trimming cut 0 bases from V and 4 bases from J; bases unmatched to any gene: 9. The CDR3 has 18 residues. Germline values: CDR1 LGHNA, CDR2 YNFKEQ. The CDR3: CASSQDLVQDRYNSPLHF. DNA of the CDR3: TGTGCCAGCAGCCAAGATTTAGTCCAGGACAGGTATAATTCACCCCTCCACTTT.

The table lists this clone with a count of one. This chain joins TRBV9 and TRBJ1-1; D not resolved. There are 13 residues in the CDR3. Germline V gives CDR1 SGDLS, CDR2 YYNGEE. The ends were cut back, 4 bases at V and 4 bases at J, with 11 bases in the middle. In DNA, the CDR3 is TGTGCCAGCAGCCTCGGAGCGGGCACTGAAGCTTTCTTT. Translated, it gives CASSLGAGTEAFF.

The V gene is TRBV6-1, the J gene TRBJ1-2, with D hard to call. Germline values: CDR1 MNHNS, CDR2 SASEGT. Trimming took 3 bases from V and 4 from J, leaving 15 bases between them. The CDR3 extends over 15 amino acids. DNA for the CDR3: TGTGCCAGCAGTGATACGGTTGTCGGGTCCTATGGCTACACCTTC. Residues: CASSDTVVGSYGYTF.

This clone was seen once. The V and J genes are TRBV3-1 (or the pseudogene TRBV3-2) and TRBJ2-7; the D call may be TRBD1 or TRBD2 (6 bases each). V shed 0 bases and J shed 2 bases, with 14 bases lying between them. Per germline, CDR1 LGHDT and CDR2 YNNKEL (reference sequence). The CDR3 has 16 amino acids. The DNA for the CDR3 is TGTGCCAGCAGCCAAGATCTGGCGGGACAAACCTACGAGCAGTACTTC. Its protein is CASSQDLAGQTYEQYF.

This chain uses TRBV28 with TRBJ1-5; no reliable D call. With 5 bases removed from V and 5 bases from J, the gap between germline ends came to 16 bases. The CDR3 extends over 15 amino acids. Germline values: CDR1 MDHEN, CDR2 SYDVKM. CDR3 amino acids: CASSNAEPLDQPQHF. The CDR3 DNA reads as TGTGCCAGCAGTAACGCCGAGCCGTTGGATCAGCCCCAGCATTTT. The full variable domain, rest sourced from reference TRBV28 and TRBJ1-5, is DVKVTQSSRYLVKRTGEKVFLECVQDMDHENMFWYRQDPGLGLRLIYFSYDVKMKEKGDIPEGYSVSREKKERFSLILESASTNQTSMYLCASSNAEPLDQPQHFGDGTRLSIL.

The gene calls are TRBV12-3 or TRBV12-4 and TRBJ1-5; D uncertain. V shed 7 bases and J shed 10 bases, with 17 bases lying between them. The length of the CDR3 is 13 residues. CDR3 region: CASKEFEFSPQHF. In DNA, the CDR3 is TGTGCCAGCAAGGAATTTGAGTTTAGCCCCCAGCATTTT.

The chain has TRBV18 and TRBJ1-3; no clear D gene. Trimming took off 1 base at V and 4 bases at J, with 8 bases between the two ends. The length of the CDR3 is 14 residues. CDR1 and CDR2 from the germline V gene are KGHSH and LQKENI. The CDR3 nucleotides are TGTGCCAGCTCACCACTCAGAGAAGGAAACACCATATATTTT. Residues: CASSPLREGNTIYF.

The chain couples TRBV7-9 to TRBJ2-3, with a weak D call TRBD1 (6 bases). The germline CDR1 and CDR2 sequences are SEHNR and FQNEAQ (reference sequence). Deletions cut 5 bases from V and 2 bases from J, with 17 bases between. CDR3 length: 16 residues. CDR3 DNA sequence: TGTGCCAGCAGCCTGGGACACTCCAACCCCACAGATACGCAGTATTTT. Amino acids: CASSLGHSNPTDTQYF. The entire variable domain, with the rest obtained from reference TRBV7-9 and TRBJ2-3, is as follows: DTGVSQNPRHKITKRGQNVTFRCDPISEHNRLYWYRQTLGQGPEFLTYFQNEAQLEKSRLLSDRFSAERPKGSFSTLEIQRTEQGDSAMYLCASSLGHSNPTDTQYFGPGTRLTVL.

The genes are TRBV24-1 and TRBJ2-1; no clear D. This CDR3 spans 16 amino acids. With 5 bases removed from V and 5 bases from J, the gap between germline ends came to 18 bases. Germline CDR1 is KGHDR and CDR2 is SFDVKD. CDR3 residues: CATSAYNVRYHNEQFF. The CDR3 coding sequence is TGTGCCACCAGTGCCTATAACGTCCGGTACCACAATGAGCAGTTCTTC.

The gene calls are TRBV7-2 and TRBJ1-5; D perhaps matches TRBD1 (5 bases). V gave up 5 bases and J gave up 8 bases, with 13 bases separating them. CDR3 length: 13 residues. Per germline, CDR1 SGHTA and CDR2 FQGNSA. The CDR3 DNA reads TGTGCCAGCAGCCGGGACGGTGAAGAGCCCCAGCATTTT. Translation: CASSRDGEEPQHF.

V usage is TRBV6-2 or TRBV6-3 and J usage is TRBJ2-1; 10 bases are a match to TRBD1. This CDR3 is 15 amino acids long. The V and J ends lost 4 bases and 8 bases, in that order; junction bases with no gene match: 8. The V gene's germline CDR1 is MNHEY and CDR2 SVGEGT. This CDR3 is CASSSRQGANYEQFF. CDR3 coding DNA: TGTGCCAGCAGTTCCAGACAGGGGGCAAACTATGAGCAGTTCTTC.

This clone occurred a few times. DNA of the CDR3: TGTGCCAGCAGCTTGGAACAGGGGAGGGGAAACACCATATATTTT. This gives the protein CASSLEQGRGNTIYF. The rearrangement links TRBV5-8 to TRBJ1-3; 7 positions agree with TRBD1. Germline assignment: CDR1 SGHTS and CDR2 YDEGEE. J was trimmed by 4 bases and V by 0 bases; bases with no gene match: 4. This CDR3 region has 15 residues.

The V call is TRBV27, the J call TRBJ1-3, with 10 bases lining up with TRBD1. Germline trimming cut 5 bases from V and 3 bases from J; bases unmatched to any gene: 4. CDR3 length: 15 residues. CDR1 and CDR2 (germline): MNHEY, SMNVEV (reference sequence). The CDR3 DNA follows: TGTGCCAGCAGTACGGGACAGGGGTATGGAAACACCATATATTTT. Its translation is CASSTGQGYGNTIYF.

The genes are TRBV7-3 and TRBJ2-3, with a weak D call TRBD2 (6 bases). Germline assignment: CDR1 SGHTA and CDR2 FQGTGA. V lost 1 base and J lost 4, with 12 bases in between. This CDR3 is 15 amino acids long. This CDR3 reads CASSLIPGVADTQYF. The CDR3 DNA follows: TGTGCCAGCAGCTTAATTCCGGGAGTGGCAGATACGCAGTATTTT. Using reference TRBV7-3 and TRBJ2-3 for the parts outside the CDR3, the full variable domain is GAGVSQTPSNKVTEKGKYVELRCDPISGHTALYWYRQSLGQGPEFLIYFQGTGAADDSGLPNDRFFAVRPEGSVSTLKIQRTERGDSAVYLCASSLIPGVADTQYFGPGTRLTVL.

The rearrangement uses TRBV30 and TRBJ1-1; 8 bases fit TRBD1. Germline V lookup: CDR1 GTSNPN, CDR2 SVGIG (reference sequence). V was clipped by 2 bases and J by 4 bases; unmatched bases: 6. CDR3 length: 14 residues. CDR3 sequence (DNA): TGTGCCTGGAGTCCCGCGGACAGGGTCACTGAAGCTTTCTTT. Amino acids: CAWSPADRVTEAFF.

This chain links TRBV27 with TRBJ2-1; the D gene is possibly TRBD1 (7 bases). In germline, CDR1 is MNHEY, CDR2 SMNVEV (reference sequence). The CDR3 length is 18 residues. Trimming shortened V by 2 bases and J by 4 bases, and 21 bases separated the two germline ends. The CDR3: CASSLRAIQGRTYNEQFF. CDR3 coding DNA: TGTGCCAGCAGTTTACGGGCCATACAGGGGAGGACTTACAATGAGCAGTTCTTC.

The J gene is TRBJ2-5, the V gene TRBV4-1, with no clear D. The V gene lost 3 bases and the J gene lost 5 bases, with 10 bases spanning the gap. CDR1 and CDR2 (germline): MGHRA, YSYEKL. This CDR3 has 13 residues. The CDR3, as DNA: TGCGCCAGCAGCCATTCCCCGATGGAGACCCAGTACTTC. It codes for CASSHSPMETQYF.

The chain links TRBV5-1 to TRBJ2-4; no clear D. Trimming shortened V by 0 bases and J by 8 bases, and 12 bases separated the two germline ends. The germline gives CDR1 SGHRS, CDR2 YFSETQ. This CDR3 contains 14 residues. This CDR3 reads CASSLEGVGDIQYF. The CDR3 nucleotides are TGCGCCAGCAGCTTGGAAGGTGTAGGAGACATTCAGTACTTC.

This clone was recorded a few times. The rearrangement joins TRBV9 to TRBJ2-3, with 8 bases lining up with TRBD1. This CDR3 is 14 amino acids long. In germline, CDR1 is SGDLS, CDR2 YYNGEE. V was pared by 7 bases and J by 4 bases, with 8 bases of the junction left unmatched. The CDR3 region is CASGLGQGADTQYF. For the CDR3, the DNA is TGTGCCAGCGGCCTCGGACAGGGTGCAGATACGCAGTATTTT.

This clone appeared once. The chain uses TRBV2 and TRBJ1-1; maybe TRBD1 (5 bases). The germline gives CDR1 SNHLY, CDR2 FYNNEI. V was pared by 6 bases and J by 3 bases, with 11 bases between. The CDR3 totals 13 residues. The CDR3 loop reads CASRRGGDTEAFF. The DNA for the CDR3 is TGTGCCAGCAGAAGGGGTGGGGACACTGAAGCTTTCTTT.

The DNA of the CDR3 is TGTGCCAGCAGCCTCTGGACTAGCGGGCCCTACAATGAGCAGTTCTTC. Its protein is CASSLWTSGPYNEQFF. The gene calls are TRBV14 and TRBJ2-1, with 11 bases fitting TRBD2. Germline CDR1 and CDR2: SGHDN and FVKESK. The CDR3 contains 16 residues. V shed 4 bases, J shed 2 bases, and the junction held 4 bases outside the gene matches.

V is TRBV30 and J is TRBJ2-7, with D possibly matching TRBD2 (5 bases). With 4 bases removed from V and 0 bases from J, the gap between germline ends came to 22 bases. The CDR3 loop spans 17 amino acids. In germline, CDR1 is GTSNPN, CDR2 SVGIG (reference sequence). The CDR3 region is CAWTGLRPDGGSYEQYF. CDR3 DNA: TGTGCCTGGACGGGTTTAAGGCCTGACGGAGGCTCCTACGAGCAGTACTTC.

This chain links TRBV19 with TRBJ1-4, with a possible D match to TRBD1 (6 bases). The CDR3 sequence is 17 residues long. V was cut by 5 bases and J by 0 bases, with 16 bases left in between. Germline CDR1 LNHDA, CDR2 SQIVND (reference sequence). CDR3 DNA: TGTGCCAGTAGTGAACCCGGGACACTTGCAACTAATGAAAAACTGTTTTTT. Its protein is CASSEPGTLATNEKLFF.